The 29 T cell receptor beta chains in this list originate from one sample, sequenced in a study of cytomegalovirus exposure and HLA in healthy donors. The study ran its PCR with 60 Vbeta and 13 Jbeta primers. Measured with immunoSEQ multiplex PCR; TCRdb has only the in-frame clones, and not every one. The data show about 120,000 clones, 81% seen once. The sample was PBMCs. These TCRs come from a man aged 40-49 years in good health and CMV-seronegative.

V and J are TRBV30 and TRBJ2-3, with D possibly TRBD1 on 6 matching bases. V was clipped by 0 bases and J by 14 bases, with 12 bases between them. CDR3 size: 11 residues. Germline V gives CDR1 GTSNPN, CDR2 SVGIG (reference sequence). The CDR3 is CAWSVQGLRYF. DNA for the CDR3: TGTGCCTGGAGTGTACAGGGTTTGCGGTATTTT.

CDR3 in DNA: TGTGCCAGCAGTTTTCACGGTGAAGAGACCCAGTACTTC. Its translation: CASSFHGEETQYF. This sequence joins TRBV27 and TRBJ2-5; D not resolved. Germline-derived CDR1 and CDR2 are MNHEY and SMNVEV (reference sequence). This CDR3 spans 13 amino acids. V lost 3 bases and J 3 bases, leaving 8 bases between the germline ends.

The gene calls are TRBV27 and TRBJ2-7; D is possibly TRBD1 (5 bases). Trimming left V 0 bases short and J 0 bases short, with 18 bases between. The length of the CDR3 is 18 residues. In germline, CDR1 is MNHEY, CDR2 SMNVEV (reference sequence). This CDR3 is CASSLSLDSFLSSYEQYF. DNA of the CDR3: TGTGCCAGCAGTTTATCCCTTGACAGCTTCTTAAGCTCCTACGAGCAGTACTTC.

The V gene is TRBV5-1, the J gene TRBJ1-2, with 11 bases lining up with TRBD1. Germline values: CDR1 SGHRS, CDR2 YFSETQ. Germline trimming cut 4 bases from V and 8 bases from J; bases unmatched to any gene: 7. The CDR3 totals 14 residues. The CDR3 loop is CASSPGTGGVGYTF. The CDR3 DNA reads TGCGCCAGCAGCCCGGGGACAGGGGGGGTCGGCTACACCTTC. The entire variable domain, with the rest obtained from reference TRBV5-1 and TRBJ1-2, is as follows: KAGVTQTPRYLIKTRGQQVTLSCSPISGHRSVSWYQQTPGQGLQFLFEYFSETQRNKGNFPGRFSGRQFSNSRSEMNVSTLELGDSALYLCASSPGTGGVGYTFGSGTRLTVV.

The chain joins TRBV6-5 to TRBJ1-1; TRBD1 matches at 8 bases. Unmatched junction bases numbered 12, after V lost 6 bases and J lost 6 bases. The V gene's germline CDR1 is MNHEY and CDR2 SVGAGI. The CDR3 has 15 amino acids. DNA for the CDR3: TGTGCCAGCAGCCGTCTGGACAGGGTTGTGCCTGAAGCTTTCTTT. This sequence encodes CASSRLDRVVPEAFF.

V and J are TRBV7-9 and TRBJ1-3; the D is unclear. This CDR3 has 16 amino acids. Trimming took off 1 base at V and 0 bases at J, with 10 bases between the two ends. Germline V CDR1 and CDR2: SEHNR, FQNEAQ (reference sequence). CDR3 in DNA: TGTGCCAGCAGCTTAGGTGGACTGTTCTCTGGAAACACCATATATTTT. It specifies CASSLGGLFSGNTIYF.

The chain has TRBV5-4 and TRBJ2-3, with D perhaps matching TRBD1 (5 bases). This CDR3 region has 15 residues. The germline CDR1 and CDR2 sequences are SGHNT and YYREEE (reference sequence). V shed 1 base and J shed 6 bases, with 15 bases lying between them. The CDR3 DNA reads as TGTGCCAGCAGCTTGCGAACAGGCTCAGGGGATACGCAGTATTTT. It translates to CASSLRTGSGDTQYF.

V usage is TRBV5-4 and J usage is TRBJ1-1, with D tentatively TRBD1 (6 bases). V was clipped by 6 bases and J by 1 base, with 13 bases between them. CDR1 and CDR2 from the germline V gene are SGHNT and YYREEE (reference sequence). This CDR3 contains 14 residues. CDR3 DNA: TGTGCCAGCACCCCCGGACAGACGAACACTGAAGCTTTCTTT. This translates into CASTPGQTNTEAFF.

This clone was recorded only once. The CDR3 sequence is CASSPSRTGGGDTQYF. The DNA of the CDR3 is TGTGCCAGCAGTCCTTCTAGGACAGGGGGCGGAGATACGCAGTATTTT. This sequence joins TRBV6-6 and TRBJ2-3; 11 nucleotides match TRBD1. Germline V gene data show CDR1 as MNHNY and CDR2 as SVGAGI (reference sequence). V trimming: 5 bases; J trimming: 5 bases; junction bases outside the gene matches: 9. This CDR3 is built from 16 residues.

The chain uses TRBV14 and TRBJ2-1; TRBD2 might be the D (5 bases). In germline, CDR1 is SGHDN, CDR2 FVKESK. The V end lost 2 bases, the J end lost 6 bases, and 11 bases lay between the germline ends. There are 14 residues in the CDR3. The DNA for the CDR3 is TGTGCCAGCAGCCAAAGGGCACGGGGCAATGAGCAGTTCTTC. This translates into CASSQRARGNEQFF.

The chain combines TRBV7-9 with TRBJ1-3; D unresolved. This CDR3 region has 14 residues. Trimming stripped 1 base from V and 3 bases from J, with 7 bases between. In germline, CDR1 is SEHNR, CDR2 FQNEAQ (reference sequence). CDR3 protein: CASSLGEGGNTIYF. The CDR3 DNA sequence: TGTGCCAGCAGCTTAGGCGAGGGTGGAAACACCATATATTTT.

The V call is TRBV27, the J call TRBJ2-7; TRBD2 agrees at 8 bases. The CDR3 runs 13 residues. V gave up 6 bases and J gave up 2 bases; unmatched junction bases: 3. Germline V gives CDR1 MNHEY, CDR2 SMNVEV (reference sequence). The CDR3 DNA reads TGTGCCAGCAGGACTAGCGAGCCCTACGAGCAGTACTTC. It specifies CASRTSEPYEQYF.

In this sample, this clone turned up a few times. CDR3 DNA sequence: TGTGCCAGCAGTACCACAGGGGACCAGCCCCAGCATTTT. Encoded protein: CASSTTGDQPQHF. The chain recombines TRBV7-2 with TRBJ1-5; 7 bases match TRBD1. The germline CDR1 and CDR2 sequences are SGHTA and FQGNSA. The CDR3 loop spans 13 amino acids. V was clipped by 6 bases and J by 7 bases; unmatched bases: 6.

This chain's CDR3 is CASSIRGSGANVLTF. The CDR3 nucleotides are TGTGCCAGCAGTATTCGCGGCTCTGGGGCCAACGTCCTGACTTTC. The J gene is TRBJ2-6, the V gene TRBV6-5; D uncertain. The germline gives CDR1 MNHEY, CDR2 SVGAGI. V lost 5 bases and J 0 bases, leaving 8 bases between the germline ends. The CDR3 contains 15 residues.

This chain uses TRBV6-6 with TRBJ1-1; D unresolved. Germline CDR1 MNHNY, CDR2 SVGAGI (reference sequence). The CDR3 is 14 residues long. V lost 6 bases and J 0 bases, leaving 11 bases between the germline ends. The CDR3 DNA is TGTGCCAGCAGCACCCCAACTATGAACACTGAAGCTTTCTTT. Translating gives CASSTPTMNTEAFF.

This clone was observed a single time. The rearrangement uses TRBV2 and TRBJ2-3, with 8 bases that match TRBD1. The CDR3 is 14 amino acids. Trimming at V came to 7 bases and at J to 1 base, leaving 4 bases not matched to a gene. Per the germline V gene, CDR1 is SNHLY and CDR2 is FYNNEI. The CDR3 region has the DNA TGTGCCAGCAACCGACAGGGGCGCACAGATACGCAGTATTTT. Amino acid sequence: CASNRQGRTDTQYF. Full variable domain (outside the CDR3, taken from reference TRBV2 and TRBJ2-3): EPEVTQTPSHQVTQMGQEVILRCVPISNHLYFYWYRQILGQKVEFLVSFYNNEISEKSEIFDDQFSVERPDGSNFTLKIRSTKLEDSAMYFCASNRQGRTDTQYFGPGTRLTVL.

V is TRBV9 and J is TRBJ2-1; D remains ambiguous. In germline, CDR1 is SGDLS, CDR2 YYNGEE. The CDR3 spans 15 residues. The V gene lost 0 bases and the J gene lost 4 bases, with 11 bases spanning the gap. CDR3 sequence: CASSVGPSGYNEQFF. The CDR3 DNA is TGTGCCAGCAGCGTAGGTCCGTCCGGGTACAATGAGCAGTTCTTC. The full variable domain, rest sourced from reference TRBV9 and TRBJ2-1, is DSGVTQTPKHLITATGQRVTLRCSPRSGDLSVYWYQQSLDQGLQFLIQYYNGEERAKGNILERFSAQQFPDLHSELNLSSLELGDSALYFCASSVGPSGYNEQFFGPGTRLTVL.

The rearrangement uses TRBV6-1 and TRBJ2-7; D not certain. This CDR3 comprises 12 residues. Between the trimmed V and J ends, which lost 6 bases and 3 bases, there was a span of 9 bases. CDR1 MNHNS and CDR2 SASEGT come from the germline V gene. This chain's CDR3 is CASSGEFYEQYF. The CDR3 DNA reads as TGTGCCAGCAGCGGAGAGTTCTACGAGCAGTACTTC.

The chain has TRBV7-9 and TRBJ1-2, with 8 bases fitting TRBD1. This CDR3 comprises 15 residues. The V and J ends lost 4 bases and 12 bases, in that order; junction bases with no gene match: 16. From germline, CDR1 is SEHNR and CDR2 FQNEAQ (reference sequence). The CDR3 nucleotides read TGTGCCAGCAGCTCCCTGATGTTGGACAGGGAGTGGAACACCTTC. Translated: CASSSLMLDREWNTF.

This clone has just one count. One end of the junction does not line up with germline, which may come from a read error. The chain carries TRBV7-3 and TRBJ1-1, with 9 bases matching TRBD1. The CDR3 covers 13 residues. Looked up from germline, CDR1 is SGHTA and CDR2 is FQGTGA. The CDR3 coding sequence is TGTGCCAGCAGCCAGGGACAGGGTTTAGTTTTCAACTTT. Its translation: CASSQGQGLVFNF.

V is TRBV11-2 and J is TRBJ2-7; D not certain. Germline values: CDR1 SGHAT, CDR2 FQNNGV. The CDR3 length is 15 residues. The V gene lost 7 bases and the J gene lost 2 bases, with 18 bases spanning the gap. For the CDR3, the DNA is TGTGCCAGCACCCCCCGTTTTGTTGTAGCCTACGAGCAGTACTTC. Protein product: CASTPRFVVAYEQYF.

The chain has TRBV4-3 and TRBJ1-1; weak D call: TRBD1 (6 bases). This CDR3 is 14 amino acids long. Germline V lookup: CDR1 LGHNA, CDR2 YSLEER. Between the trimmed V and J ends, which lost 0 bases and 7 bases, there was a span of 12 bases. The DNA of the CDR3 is TGCGCCAGCAGCCAAGATTACAGGGATCGTGAAGCTTTCTTT. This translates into CASSQDYRDREAFF.

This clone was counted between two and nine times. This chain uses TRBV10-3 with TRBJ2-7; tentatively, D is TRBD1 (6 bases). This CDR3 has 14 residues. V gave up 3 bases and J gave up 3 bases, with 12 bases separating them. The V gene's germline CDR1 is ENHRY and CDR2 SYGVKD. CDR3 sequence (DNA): TGTGCCATCAGTGACTCGGGACATTTCTACGAGCAGTACTTC. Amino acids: CAISDSGHFYEQYF.

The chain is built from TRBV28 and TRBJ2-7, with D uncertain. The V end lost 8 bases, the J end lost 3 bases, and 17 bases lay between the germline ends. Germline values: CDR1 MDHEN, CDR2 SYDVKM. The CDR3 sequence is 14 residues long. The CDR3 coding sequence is TGTGCCAGCTCCCCGGCAGCGTCTTTCTACGAGCAGTACTTC. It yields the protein CASSPAASFYEQYF.

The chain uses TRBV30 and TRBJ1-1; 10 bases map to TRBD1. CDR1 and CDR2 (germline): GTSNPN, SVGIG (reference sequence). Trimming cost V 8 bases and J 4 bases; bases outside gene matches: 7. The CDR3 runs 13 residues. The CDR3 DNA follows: TGTGCCCGAGGGACAGGGGCTTCCACTGAAGCTTTCTTT. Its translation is CARGTGASTEAFF.

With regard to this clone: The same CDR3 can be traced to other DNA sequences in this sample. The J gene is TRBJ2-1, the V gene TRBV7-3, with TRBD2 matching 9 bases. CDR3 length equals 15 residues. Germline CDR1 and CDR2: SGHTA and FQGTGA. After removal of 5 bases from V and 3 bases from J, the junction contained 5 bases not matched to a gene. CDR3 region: CASSLGTSSYNEQFF. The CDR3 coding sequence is TGTGCCAGCAGCCTGGGGACTAGCAGCTACAATGAGCAGTTCTTC. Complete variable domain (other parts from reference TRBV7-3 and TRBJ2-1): GAGVSQTPSNKVTEKGKYVELRCDPISGHTALYWYRQSLGQGPEFLIYFQGTGAADDSGLPNDRFFAVRPEGSVSTLKIQRTERGDSAVYLCASSLGTSSYNEQFFGPGTRLTVL.

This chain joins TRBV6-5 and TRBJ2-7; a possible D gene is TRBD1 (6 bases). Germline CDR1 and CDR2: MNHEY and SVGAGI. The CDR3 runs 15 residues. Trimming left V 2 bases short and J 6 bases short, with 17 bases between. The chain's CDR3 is CASSYDRTPAREQYF. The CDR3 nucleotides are TGTGCCAGCAGTTACGACAGGACACCGGCACGCGAGCAGTACTTC.

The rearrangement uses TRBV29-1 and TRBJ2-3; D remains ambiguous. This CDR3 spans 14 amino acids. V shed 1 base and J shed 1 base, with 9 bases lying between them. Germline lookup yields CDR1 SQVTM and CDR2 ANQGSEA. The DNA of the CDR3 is TGCAGCGTTGAAGCGCTCCGGGGCACAGATACGCAGTATTTT. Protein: CSVEALRGTDTQYF.

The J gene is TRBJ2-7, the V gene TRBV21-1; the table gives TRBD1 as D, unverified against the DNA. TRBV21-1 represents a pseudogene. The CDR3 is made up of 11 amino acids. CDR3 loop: CASSKGAEQYF. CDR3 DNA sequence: TGTGCCAGCAGCAAGGGGGCCGAGCAGTACTTC.